A selection of T cell receptor beta chains follows, all from one sample in a study of shared clonotypes between healthy human individuals. The method was immunoSEQ multiplex PCR; TCRdb's version includes in-frame clones alone and lacks a portion of them. The sample carries about 2.4 million clones, under 95% recorded once. Sequencing input: naive CD4+ T cells from PBMCs. The receptors stem from a man younger than 35 in good health. Some clones in this sample may be carry-over from other donors' samples. The CDR3 runs from the conserved cysteine through the conserved F or W. Fields, in order: V gene, D gene, CDR3 length, CDR3 protein. A D gene is named only where the DNA matches it firmly.

>TRBV29-1|-|13
CSVVAVTYTEAFF
>TRBV9|-|15
CASSHLGINYNEQFF
>TRBV10-3|TRBD2|20
CAISQYSGTSGRFRTDTQYF
>TRBV7-9|-|16
CASTAAGAGIGYGYTF
>TRBV15|TRBD2|15
CATSGGLAGEYEQFF
>TRBV19|TRBD1|14
CASSITGASYEQYF
>TRBV4-2|TRBD1|16
CASSRDRQGWGEKLFF
>TRBV5-1|-|16
CASSPRGNLGNQPQHF
>TRBV18|-|14
CASSLARIGDTQYF
>TRBV9|TRBD1|14
CASSIGTGNTEAFF
>TRBV5-4|TRBD1|14
CASSLGQGSYEQYF
>TRBV7-3|TRBD2|18
CASSSRITSGSRTGELFF
>TRBV9|TRBD2|17
CASSVDGRVSGANVLTF
>TRBV5-6|TRBD2|14
CASGSRSGTYEQYF
>TRBV7-6|-|15
CASSLVRASEETQYF
>TRBV19|TRBD1|14
CASSPPGTGLLKYF
>TRBV28|-|14
CASSLTPGNTEAFF
>TRBV5-1|TRBD2|13
CASSWAGAGELFF
>TRBV21-1|-|16
CASSPSRDRGFEKLFF
>TRBV7-9|-|15
CASSFVNRPNYGYTF
>TRBV5-1|-|15
CASSLVLGSNYGYTF
>TRBV30|TRBD1|13
CAWRAGQALGLFF
>TRBV5-1|-|15
CASSLGGPATIGYTF
>TRBV7-9|TRBD2|14
CASSSSGSTDTQYF
>TRBV6-5|-|11
CASTYGQSQFF
>TRBV5-1|-|17
CASSLEGRGASGNTIYF
>TRBV11-2|TRBD1|16
CASISQDRGGGETQYF
>TRBV27|-|13
CASSLGSDTEAFF
>TRBV7-2|-|14
CASSLLMAQETQYF
>TRBV10-1|-|13
CASSPSLYNEQFF
>TRBV12-1|-|17
CASSFRIQGGSNQPQHF
>TRBV6-1|-|14
CASLWATRQETQYF
>TRBV5-4|-|18
CASSFDRSADVTKNIQYF
>TRBV29-1|-|11
CSVYGNYGYTF
>TRBV5-1|TRBD1|15
CASSFRGDRGETQYF
>TRBV7-9|TRBD1|14
CASSEGTGSLGYTF
>TRBV7-2|-|13
CASSAHRDNGYTF
>TRBV30|-|15
CAWSVQLAASNEQFF
>TRBV5-1|-|13
CASSLGRTDTQYF
>TRBV18|TRBD1|14
CASSSTGYNQPQHF
>TRBV19|-|13
CASSIVVYTEAFF
>TRBV30|TRBD1|14
CAWRRQGAPYGYTF
>TRBV4-2|TRBD2|16
CASSQDQERGKNIQYF
>TRBV10-3|-|11
CAIRGTETQYF
>TRBV10-3|-|12
CATSPGQYGYTF
>TRBV19|-|14
CASSTDSRPPEAFF
>TRBV7-9|-|13
CASSLGTANEQFF
>TRBV27|-|15
CASSRIYTTNTEAFF
>TRBV25-1|-|13
CASSDRVLTEAFF
>TRBV7-8|TRBD2|17
CASSWGIAGINTGELFF
>TRBV5-1|-|14
CASSSGDPGNTIYF
>TRBV10-3|-|16
CAISDRSGRSSYEQYF
>TRBV5-1|-|15
CASRGDSRRFYEQYF
>TRBV28|TRBD2|15
CASSVLLAEHYEQYF
>TRBV7-2|-|13
CASSLSPDTEAFF
>TRBV5-4|-|16
CASSLGGLGSNQPQHF
>TRBV28|-|16
CASSPRGLSGKQPQHF
>TRBV6-5|TRBD2|15
CASSYAGETKNIQYF
>TRBV28|-|15
CASSFEGRPNYGYTF